A selection of T cell receptor beta chains follows, all from one sample in a study of blood T cell repertoires in COVID-19. Data came from immunoSEQ multiplex PCR; TCRdb stores just in-frame clones and leaves some out. Here the sample spans around 300,000 clones, over 80% being singletons. Sequencing input: PBMCs or T cells enriched from blood (not recorded which). Receptor source: a man younger than 40 who had recovered from COVID-19. Each CDR3 is given with its conserved first and last residue. D genes are given only for firm matches. The size entry is marked missing in some rows and otherwise reads once, few, many or a size class.

v_call: TRBV28; clone_size: -; j_call: TRBJ2-7; d_call: TRBD1; cdr3_aa: CASSLGRRDRTSYEQYF; cdr3_nt: TGTGCCAGCAGTTTAGGGCGGCGGGACAGGACCTCCTACGAGCAGTACTTC
v_call: TRBV5-4; clone_size: -; j_call: TRBJ1-2; d_call: TRBD1; cdr3_aa: CASSPPGTGFFVGYTF; cdr3_nt: TGTGCCAGCAGCCCGCCTGGGACAGGGTTTTTTGTTGGCTACACCTTC
v_call: TRBV3-1/TRBV3-2; clone_size: once; j_call: TRBJ2-7; d_call: -; cdr3_aa: CASSQGGGAHEQYF; cdr3_nt: TGTGCCAGCAGCCAAGGCGGGGGCGCCCACGAGCAGTACTTC
v_call: TRBV19; clone_size: -; j_call: TRBJ1-5; d_call: -; cdr3_aa: CASSIRDINQPQHF; cdr3_nt: TGTGCCAGTAGTATTCGGGACATCAATCAGCCCCAGCATTTT
v_call: TRBV21-1; clone_size: -; j_call: TRBJ1-3; d_call: -; cdr3_aa: CARGTGAGNTIYF; cdr3_nt: TGTGCCAGGGGGACAGGGGCCGGAAACACCATATATTTT
v_call: TRBV15; clone_size: -; j_call: TRBJ2-5; d_call: TRBD1; cdr3_aa: CATSPSLGQGETQYF; cdr3_nt: TGTGCCACCAGCCCATCCCTGGGACAGGGAGAGACCCAGTACTTC
v_call: TRBV27; clone_size: -; j_call: TRBJ1-6; d_call: -; cdr3_aa: CASSEMESRSPLHF; cdr3_nt: TGTGCCAGCAGTGAGATGGAGTCCAGATCACCCCTCCACTTT
v_call: TRBV4-1; clone_size: -; j_call: TRBJ2-7; d_call: TRBD2; cdr3_aa: CASSTGLAGSYEQYF; cdr3_nt: TGCGCCAGCAGTACCGGACTAGCGGGGAGCTACGAGCAGTACTTC
v_call: TRBV7-8; clone_size: once; j_call: TRBJ1-4; d_call: TRBD1; cdr3_aa: CASSGQGLLNEKLFF; cdr3_nt: TGTGCCAGCAGCGGACAGGGTCTTCTTAATGAAAAACTGTTTTTT
v_call: TRBV30; clone_size: -; j_call: TRBJ1-2; d_call: -; cdr3_aa: CAWSVSPVLVLNYGYTF; cdr3_nt: TGTGCCTGGAGTGTATCCCCAGTTCTAGTCCTTAACTATGGCTACACCTTC
v_call: TRBV20-1; clone_size: -; j_call: TRBJ2-7; d_call: TRBD2; cdr3_aa: CSASQSGRGEQYF; cdr3_nt: TGCAGTGCTAGTCAGAGCGGGCGGGGGGAGCAGTACTTC
v_call: TRBV19; clone_size: -; j_call: TRBJ1-2; d_call: -; cdr3_aa: CASSTADANYGYTF; cdr3_nt: TGTGCCAGTAGTACCGCGGATGCTAACTATGGCTACACCTTC
v_call: TRBV5-6; clone_size: -; j_call: TRBJ2-5; d_call: TRBD1; cdr3_aa: CASSFGTVETQYF; cdr3_nt: TGTGCCAGCAGCTTCGGGACAGTAGAGACCCAGTACTTC
v_call: TRBV10-3; clone_size: -; j_call: TRBJ1-4; d_call: TRBD1; cdr3_aa: CAISERDRGVEKLFF; cdr3_nt: TGTGCCATCAGTGAGCGAGACAGGGGAGTGGAAAAACTGTTTTTT